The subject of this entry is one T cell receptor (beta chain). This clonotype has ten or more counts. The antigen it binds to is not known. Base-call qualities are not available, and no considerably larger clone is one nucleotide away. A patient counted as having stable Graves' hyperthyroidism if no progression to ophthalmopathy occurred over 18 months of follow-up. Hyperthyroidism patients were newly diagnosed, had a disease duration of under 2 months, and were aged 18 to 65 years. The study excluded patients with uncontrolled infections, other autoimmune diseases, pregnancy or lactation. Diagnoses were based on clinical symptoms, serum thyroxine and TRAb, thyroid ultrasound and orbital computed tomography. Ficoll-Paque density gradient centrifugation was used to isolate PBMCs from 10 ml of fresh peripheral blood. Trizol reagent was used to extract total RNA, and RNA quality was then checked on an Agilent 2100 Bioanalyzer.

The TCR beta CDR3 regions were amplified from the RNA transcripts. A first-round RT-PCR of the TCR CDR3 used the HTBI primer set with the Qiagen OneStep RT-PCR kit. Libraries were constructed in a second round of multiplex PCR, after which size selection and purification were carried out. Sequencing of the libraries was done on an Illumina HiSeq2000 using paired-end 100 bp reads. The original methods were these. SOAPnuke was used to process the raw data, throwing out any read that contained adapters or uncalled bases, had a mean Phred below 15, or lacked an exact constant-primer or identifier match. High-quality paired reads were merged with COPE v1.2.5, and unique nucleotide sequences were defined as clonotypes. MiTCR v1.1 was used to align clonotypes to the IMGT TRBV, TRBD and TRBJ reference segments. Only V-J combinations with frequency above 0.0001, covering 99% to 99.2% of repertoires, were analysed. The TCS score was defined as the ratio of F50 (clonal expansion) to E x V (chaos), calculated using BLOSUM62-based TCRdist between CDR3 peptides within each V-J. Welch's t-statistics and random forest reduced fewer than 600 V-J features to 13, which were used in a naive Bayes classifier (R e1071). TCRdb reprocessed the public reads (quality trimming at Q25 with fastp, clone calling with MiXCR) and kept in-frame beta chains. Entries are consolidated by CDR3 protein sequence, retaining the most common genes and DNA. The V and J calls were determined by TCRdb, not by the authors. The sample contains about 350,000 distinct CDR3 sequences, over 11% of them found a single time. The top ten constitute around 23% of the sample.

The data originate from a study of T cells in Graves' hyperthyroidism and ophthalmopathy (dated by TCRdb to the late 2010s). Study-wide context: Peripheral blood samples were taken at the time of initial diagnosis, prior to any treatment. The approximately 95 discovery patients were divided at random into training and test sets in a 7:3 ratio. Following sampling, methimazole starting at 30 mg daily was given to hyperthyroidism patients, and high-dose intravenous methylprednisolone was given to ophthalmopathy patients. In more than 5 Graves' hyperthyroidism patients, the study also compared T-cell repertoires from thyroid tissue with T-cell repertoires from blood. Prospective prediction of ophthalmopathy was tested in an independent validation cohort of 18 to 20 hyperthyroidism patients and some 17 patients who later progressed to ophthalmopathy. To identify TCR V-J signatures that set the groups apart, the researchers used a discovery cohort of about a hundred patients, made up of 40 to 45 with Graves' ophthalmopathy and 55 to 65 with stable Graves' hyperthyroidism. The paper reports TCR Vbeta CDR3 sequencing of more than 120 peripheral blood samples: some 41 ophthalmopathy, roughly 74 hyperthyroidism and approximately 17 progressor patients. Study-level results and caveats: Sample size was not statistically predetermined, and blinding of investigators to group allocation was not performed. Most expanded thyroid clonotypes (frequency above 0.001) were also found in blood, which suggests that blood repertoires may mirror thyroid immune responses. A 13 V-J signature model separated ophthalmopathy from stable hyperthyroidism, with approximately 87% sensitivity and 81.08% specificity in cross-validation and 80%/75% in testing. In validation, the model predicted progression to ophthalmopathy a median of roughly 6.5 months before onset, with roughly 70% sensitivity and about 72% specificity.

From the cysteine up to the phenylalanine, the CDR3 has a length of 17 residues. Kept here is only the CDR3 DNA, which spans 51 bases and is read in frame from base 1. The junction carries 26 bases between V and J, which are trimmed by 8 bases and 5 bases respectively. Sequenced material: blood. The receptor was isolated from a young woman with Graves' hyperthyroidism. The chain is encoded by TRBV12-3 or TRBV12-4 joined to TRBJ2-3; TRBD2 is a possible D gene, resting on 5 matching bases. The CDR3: CASRTVGLANGRDTQYF. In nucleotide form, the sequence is TGTGCCAGCCGAACGGTTGGTCTAGCCAATGGTAGAGATACGCAGTATTTT.